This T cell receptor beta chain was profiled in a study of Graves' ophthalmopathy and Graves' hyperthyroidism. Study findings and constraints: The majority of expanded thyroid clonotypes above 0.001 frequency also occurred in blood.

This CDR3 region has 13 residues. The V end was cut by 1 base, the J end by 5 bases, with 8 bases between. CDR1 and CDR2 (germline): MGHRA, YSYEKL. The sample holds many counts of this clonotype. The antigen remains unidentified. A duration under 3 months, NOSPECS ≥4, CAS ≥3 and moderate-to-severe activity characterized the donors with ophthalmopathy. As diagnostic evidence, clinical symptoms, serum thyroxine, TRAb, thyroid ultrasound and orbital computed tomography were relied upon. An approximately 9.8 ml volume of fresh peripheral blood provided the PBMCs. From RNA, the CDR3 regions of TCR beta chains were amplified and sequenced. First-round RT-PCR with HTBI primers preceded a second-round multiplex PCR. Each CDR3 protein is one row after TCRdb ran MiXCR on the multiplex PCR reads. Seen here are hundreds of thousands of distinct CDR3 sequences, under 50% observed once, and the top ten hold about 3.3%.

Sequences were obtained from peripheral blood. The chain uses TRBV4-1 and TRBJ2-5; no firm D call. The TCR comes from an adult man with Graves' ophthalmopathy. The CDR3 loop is CASSQAYAETQYF. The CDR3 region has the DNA TGCGCCAGCAGCCAAGCTTACGCGGAGACCCAGTACTTC.